This T cell receptor (beta chain) was obtained from a study of Tregs in tolerant kidney transplant recipients. This clone was counted once. This CDR3 comprises 15 residues. The V gene's germline CDR1 is GTSNPN and CDR2 SVGIG (reference sequence). After removal of 3 bases from V and 1 base from J, the junction contained 7 bases not matched to a gene. Here immunoSEQ multiplex PCR was the method, and the copy in TCRdb shows in-frame clones only, minus some. The table has approximately 66,000 clones, around 85% seen once; the top ten hold approximately 2.1%. The material sequenced was Tregs from blood, taken before the transplant. V gene TRBV30 combines with J gene TRBJ1-1, with TRBD1 matching over 8 bases. The receptor's source is a human donor who received a combined kidney and bone marrow transplant. For the CDR3, the DNA is TGTGCCTGGAGCCCCAGGGGGCAGCCGAACACTGAAGCTTTCTTT. Translated: CAWSPRGQPNTEAFF.